This TCR beta chain was retrieved from a study of shared clonotypes between healthy human individuals. Positive CCR7 selection of CD45RO-negative cells yielded the naive CD8 cells, and terminally differentiated effector memory CD45RA+ cells were excluded. Method: immunoSEQ multiplex PCR; TCRdb's copy keeps in-frame clones and lacks some. The sample records about 2.1 million clones, around 95% being singletons. The CDR3 is made up of 15 amino acids. Germline CDR1 and CDR2: SNHLY and FYNNEI. Trimming removed 4 bases at V and 3 bases at J, with 16 bases between. Sequencing used naive CD8+ T cells from PBMCs. This rearrangement joins TRBV2 to TRBJ2-7; perhaps TRBD2 as D (5 bases). The clonotype was recovered from a man between 18 and 29 years old in good health. Some clones in this sample may be carry-over from other donors' samples. The CDR3 DNA reads TGTGCCAGCAGTGGGATGGACTCCATTATCTACGAGCAGTACTTC. Translating gives CASSGMDSIIYEQYF.